This T cell receptor (beta chain) was found in a study of cytomegalovirus exposure and HLA in healthy donors. Study-level results: Reportedly, HLA-A and HLA-B alleles of most subjects were accurately predicted from TCR beta. Among immune exposure information, only CMV serostatus was available.

About this clone itself: The antigen is unknown.

The primer mix had 60 Vbeta and 13 Jbeta primers. The authors' processing: Unique TCR beta chains totaled some 88 million in a later count, with some 10 million of them shared. Profiling relied on immunoSEQ multiplex PCR, and the TCRdb table lists in-frame clones only, not all of them. The V and J calls and clone size are taken from that table; D and trimming were inferred from the DNA. Of 90,000 to 140,000 clones listed, 65% to 85% are singletons. V lost 1 base to trimming and J lost 6 bases; unmatched junction nucleotides: 2. This CDR3 comprises 16 residues. CDR1 and CDR2 (germline): LGHNA, YSLEER. This chain links TRBV4-3 with TRBJ2-1; 14 nucleotides align to TRBD2. The sample comprised PBMCs. The source of this sequence is a male donor in good health and CMV-seronegative. CDR3 region: CASSQGLAGGPNEQFF. The CDR3 nucleotides are TGCGCCAGCAGCCAAGGACTAGCGGGAGGGCCCAATGAGCAGTTCTTC.